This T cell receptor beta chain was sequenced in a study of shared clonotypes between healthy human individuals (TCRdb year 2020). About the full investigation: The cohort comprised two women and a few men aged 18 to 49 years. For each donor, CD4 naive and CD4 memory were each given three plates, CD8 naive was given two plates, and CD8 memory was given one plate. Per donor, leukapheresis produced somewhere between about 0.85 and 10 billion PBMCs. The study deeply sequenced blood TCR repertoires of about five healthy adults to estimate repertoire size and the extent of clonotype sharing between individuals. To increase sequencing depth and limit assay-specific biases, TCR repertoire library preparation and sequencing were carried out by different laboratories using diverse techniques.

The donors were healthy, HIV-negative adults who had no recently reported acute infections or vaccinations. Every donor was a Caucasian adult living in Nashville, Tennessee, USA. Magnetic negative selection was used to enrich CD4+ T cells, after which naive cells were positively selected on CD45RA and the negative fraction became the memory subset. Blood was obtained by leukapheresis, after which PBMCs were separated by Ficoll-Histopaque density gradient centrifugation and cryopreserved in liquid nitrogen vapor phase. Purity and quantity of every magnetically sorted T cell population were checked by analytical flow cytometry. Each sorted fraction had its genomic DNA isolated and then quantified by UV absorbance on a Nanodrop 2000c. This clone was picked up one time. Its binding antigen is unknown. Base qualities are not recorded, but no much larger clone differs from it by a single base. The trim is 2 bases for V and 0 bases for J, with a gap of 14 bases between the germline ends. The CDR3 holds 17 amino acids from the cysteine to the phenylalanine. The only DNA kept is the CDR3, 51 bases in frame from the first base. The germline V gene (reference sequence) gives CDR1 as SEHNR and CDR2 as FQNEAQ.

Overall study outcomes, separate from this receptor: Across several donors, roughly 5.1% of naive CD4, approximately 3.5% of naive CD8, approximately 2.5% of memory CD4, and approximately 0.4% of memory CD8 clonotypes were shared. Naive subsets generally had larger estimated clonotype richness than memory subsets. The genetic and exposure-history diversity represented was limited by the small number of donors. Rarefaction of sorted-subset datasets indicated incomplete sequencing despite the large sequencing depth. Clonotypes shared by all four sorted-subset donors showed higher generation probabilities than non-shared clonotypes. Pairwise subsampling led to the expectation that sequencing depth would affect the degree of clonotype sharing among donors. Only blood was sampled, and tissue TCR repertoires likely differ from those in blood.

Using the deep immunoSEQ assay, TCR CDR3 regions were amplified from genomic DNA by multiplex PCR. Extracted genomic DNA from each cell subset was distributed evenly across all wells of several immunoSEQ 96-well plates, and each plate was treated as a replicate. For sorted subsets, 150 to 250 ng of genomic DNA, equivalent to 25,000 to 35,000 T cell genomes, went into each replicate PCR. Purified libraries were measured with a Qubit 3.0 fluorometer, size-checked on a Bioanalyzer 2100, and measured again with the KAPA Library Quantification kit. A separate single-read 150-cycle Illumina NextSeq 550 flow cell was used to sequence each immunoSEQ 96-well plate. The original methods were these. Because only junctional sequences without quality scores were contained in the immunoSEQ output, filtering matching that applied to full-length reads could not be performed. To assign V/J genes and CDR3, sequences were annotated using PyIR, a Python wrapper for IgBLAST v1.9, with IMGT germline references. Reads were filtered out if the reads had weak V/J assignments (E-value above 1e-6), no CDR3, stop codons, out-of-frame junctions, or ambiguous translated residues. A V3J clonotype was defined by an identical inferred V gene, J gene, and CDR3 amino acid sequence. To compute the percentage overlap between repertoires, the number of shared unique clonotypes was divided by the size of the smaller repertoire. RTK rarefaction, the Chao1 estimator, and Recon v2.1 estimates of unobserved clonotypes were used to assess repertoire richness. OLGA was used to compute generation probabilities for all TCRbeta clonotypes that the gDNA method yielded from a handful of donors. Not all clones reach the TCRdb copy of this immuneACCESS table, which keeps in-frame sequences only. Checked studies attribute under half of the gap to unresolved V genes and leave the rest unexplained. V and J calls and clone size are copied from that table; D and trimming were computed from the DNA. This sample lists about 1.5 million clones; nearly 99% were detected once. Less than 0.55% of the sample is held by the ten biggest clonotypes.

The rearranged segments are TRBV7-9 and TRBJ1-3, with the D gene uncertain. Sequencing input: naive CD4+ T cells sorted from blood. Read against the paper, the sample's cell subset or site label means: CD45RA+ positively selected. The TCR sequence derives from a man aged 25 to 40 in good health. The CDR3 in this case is CASSLTALGTSGNTIYF. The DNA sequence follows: TGTGCCAGCAGCTTAACGGCCCTTGGCACCTCTGGAAACACCATATATTTT. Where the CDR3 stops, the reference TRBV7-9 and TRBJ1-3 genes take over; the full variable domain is DTGVSQNPRHKITKRGQNVTFRCDPISEHNRLYWYRQTLGQGPEFLTYFQNEAQLEKSRLLSDRFSAERPKGSFSTLEIQRTEQGDSAMYLCASSLTALGTSGNTIYFGEGSWLTVV.